Below, 20 T cell receptor beta chains from the same sample are listed, as sequenced in a study of T-cell memory formation after mild COVID-19. TCRdb re-called the 5' RACE reads with MiXCR, one entry per CDR3 protein. Among 250,000 to 300,000 distinct CDR3 sequences listed, 15% to 20% were seen once. The sequenced material came from PBMCs or a T cell subset sorted from them (not recorded which). The receptor source for this set is a man in his late teens or twenties who had mild COVID-19 (a few samples of this study predate the infection). Cell type and time point are not known.

This clonotype appeared many times. J is TRBJ2-1 and V is TRBV12-3 or TRBV12-4; 11 bases fit TRBD2. V lost 2 bases, J lost 6 bases, and 3 bases stayed unmatched. The CDR3 spans 15 residues. The CDR3 DNA reads TGTGCCAGCAGTTTAATAGCGGGGGGGCGCAATGAGCAGTTCTTC. It specifies CASSLIAGGRNEQFF.

V gene TRBV7-2 combines with J gene TRBJ2-3, with D hard to call. V was cut by 1 base and J by 6 bases, with 11 bases left in between. Per germline, CDR1 SGHTA and CDR2 FQGNSA. This CDR3 is built from 14 residues. The CDR3 DNA sequence: TGTGCCAGCAGCTTAGATATCCGAGGCGATACGCAGTATTTT. Its translation is CASSLDIRGDTQYF. Full variable domain (outside the CDR3, taken from reference TRBV7-2 and TRBJ2-3): GAGVSQSPSNKVTEKGKDVELRCDPISGHTALYWYRQSLGQGLEFLIYFQGNSAPDKSGLPSDRFSAERTGGSVSTLTIQRTQQEDSAVYLCASSLDIRGDTQYFGPGTRLTVL.

This clonotype was seen a handful of times. No DNA is shown, since the ends of the CDR3 on it are uncertain; the CDR3 is the one TCRdb lists. This sequence joins TRBV21-1 and TRBJ2-7; the table's D call, TRBD2, was not checked against the DNA. TRBV21-1 is a pseudogene. The CDR3 has 16 residues if both end residues are counted. CDR3 residues: CASSKVGGGSSYEQYF.

This clonotype has only a few counts. V usage is TRBV12-3 or TRBV12-4 and J usage is TRBJ1-2; D is unresolved. The V end was cut by 4 bases, the J end by 0 bases, with 6 bases between. CDR3 length: 13 residues. The CDR3 DNA sequence: TGTGCCAGCAGTTCGTGGGCTAACTATGGCTACACCTTC. As protein: CASSSWANYGYTF.

This clonotype was recorded a few times. The J gene is TRBJ2-3, the V gene TRBV12-3 or TRBV12-4, with D possibly matching TRBD2 (7 bases). Trimming shortened V by 3 bases and J by 1 base, and 14 bases separated the two germline ends. This CDR3 spans 16 amino acids. In nucleotides, the CDR3 is TGTGCCAGCAGTTTCGGCGGCGGGGGCCGCACAGATACGCAGTATTTT. It encodes CASSFGGGGRTDTQYF.

The chain links TRBV3-1 to TRBJ2-1; D is undetermined. CDR3 length equals 11 residues. Deletions cut 1 base from V and 8 bases from J, with 3 bases between. Germline-derived CDR1 and CDR2 are LGHDT and YNNKEL (reference sequence). The CDR3 bases are TGTGCCAGCAGCCAAGGTGATGAGCAGTTCTTC. It translates to CASSQGDEQFF.

This clonotype was seen more than once but under ten times. V usage is TRBV11-2 and J usage is TRBJ2-3, with unresolved D. In germline, CDR1 is SGHAT, CDR2 FQNNGV. Trimming pared 5 bases from V and 6 bases from J, leaving 9 bases between. CDR3 size: 12 residues. CDR3 residues: CASSRNRDTQYF. In DNA form, the CDR3 reads TGTGCCAGCAGCCGCAATAGGGATACGCAGTATTTT.

The chain has TRBV5-4 and TRBJ2-7; possibly TRBD1 or TRBD2 for D (6 bases each). V was trimmed by 3 bases and J by 6 bases, leaving 22 bases between them. The CDR3 runs 16 residues. CDR1 is SGHNT, CDR2 YYREEE, per germline (reference sequence). Here the CDR3 reads CASSSAGGHQPIEQYV. In DNA form, the CDR3 reads TGTGCCAGCAGCTCCGCCGGGGGACACCAACCCATCGAGCAGTACGTC.

The J gene is TRBJ1-1, the V gene TRBV12-3 or TRBV12-4; no clear D. Trimming stripped 6 bases from V and 5 bases from J, with 13 bases between. The CDR3 runs 13 residues. The CDR3, as DNA: TGTGCCAGCAGGTGGAGTATAGGGACTGAAGCTTTCTTT. Protein sequence: CASRWSIGTEAFF.

J is TRBJ2-5 and V is TRBV4-1, with D uncertain. CDR1 MGHRA and CDR2 YSYEKL come from the germline V gene. V was shortened by 1 base and J by 4 bases, with 7 bases between the two germline ends. The CDR3 has 13 amino acids. CDR3 sequence (DNA): TGCGCCAGCAGCCAAGTCCCGGGAGAGACCCAGTACTTC. The encoded protein is CASSQVPGETQYF.

Many counts were recorded for this clonotype. The V gene is TRBV7-8, the J gene TRBJ2-7, with D possibly being TRBD2 (5 bases). V was pared by 5 bases and J by 7 bases, with 18 bases between. Germline CDR1 SGHVS, CDR2 FQNEAQ. There are 14 residues in the CDR3. This chain's CDR3 is CASSLTAASREQYV. The CDR3 DNA reads TGTGCCAGCAGCCTCACAGCGGCTAGTCGGGAGCAGTACGTC.

V usage is TRBV7-2 and J usage is TRBJ2-3, with a tentative D call TRBD2 (5 bases). The V and J ends lost 0 bases and 12 bases respectively, with 16 bases between them. The CDR3 is 14 residues long. Germline assignment: CDR1 SGHTA and CDR2 FQGNSA. The CDR3 DNA reads TGTGCCAGCAGCTTAGCGCTAGCTCTCCCCCCTCAGTATTTT. This translates into CASSLALALPPQYF.

This clonotype was detected only a few times. The V call is TRBV7-2, the J call TRBJ2-1; 7 bases agree with TRBD2. The CDR3 extends over 17 amino acids. Trimming took 0 bases from V and 6 from J; bases not matched to a gene: 11. Per the germline V gene, CDR1 is SGHTA and CDR2 is FQGNSA. The CDR3 DNA reads TGTGCCAGCAGCTTAGCGTCCGGCGGGGGTGGTAGCAATGAGCAGTTCTTC. The encoded protein is CASSLASGGGGSNEQFF.

This clonotype was detected a few times. The chain has TRBV29-1 and TRBJ1-2; D unclear. The CDR3 loop spans 10 amino acids. The V and J ends lost 1 base and 5 bases respectively, with 2 bases between them. Germline V CDR1 and CDR2: SQVTM, ANQGSEA. CDR3 nucleotide sequence: TGCAGCGTTGAAGCTTATGGCTACACCTTC. It translates to CSVEAYGYTF.

This clonotype was recorded a few times. The J gene is TRBJ2-1, the V gene TRBV12-3 or TRBV12-4; D is perhaps TRBD2 (5 bases). The CDR3 is made up of 15 amino acids. Trimming shortened V by 1 base and J by 7 bases, and 14 bases separated the two germline ends. CDR3 amino acids: CASSLGLALGNEQFF. CDR3 sequence (DNA): TGTGCCAGCAGTTTAGGGCTAGCCCTGGGGAATGAGCAGTTCTTC.

This clonotype was seen at least ten times. The V call is TRBV11-2, the J call TRBJ2-7; D is ambiguous. Germline values: CDR1 SGHAT, CDR2 FQNNGV. The CDR3 has 13 amino acids. V lost 0 bases and J 0 bases, leaving 3 bases between the germline ends. CDR3 amino acids: CASSLEFSYEQYV. CDR3 sequence (DNA): TGTGCCAGCAGCTTAGAATTCTCCTACGAGCAGTACGTC.

This clonotype was detected a few times. This chain links TRBV7-9 with TRBJ1-5, with D maybe TRBD1 (5 bases). The CDR3 consists of 14 residues. The germline V gene encodes CDR1 SEHNR and CDR2 FQNEAQ (reference sequence). Trimming left V 4 bases short and J 0 bases short, with 7 bases between. Here the CDR3 reads CASSSTVSNQPQHF. CDR3 DNA sequence: TGTGCCAGCAGCTCGACAGTTAGCAATCAGCCCCAGCATTTT.

Only a few counts were recorded for this clonotype. V usage is TRBV10-2 and J usage is TRBJ2-5; 7 nucleotides align to TRBD1. The CDR3 covers 15 residues. Germline CDR1 and CDR2: WSHSY and SAAADI. With V trimmed by 6 bases and J by 5 bases, 12 bases remained unmatched. In nucleotides, the CDR3 is TGCGCCAGCAGAGACACAGGGGCAGTAGGGGAGACCCAGTACTTC. It is translated as CASRDTGAVGETQYF.

The chain links TRBV19 to TRBJ1-1; D not certain. The V end lost 7 bases, the J end lost 0 bases, and 12 bases lay between the germline ends. Germline-derived CDR1 and CDR2 are LNHDA and SQIVND (reference sequence). This CDR3 is built from 14 residues. Here the CDR3 DNA reads TGTGCCAGTACCAGCGGCAGACTGAACACTGAAGCTTTCTTT. This translates into CASTSGRLNTEAFF.

This clonotype was seen many times. V and J are TRBV4-2 and TRBJ2-3; TRBD2 agrees at 8 bases. There are 18 residues in the CDR3. Germline V gene lookup returns CDR1 LGHNA and CDR2 YNFKEQ. The junction had 13 bases not matched to a gene; V was cut back by 0 bases and J by 5 bases. This CDR3 reads CASSQDVVGLGIQDTQYF. Written as DNA, the CDR3 is TGTGCCAGCAGCCAAGATGTTGTGGGACTAGGTATTCAAGATACGCAGTATTTT.